These T cell receptor beta chains were read from a single sample in a study of regulatory T cells in long-lasting Graves disease. TCRdb called the multiplex PCR reads again in MiXCR, with one record for every CDR3 protein. The sample yields hundreds of thousands of distinct CDR3 sequences, around a fifth seen once. This sample comprised peripheral blood mononuclear cells (PBMCs), obtained when the disease was refractory, from a patient treated with antithyroid drugs. The receptors derive from a female donor with Graves disease. Each CDR3 is given with its conserved first and last residue. The D gene is left open where the match is weak. Part of the rows lack a size; the others show once, few, many or a class for expanded clones.

v_gene	d_gene	j_gene	abundance	CDR3nt	CDR3aa
TRBV3-1	.	TRBJ1-5	many	TGTGCCAGCAGCCAAGATCCGTTTACAGGTCACAATCAGCCCCAGCATTTT	CASSQDPFTGHNQPQHF
TRBV3-1	.	TRBJ2-5	many	TGTGCCAGCAGCCCGGGACCGAACGGAAGGGAGACCCAGTACTTC	CASSPGPNGRETQYF
TRBV29-1	.	TRBJ1-2	few	TGCAGCGTGGGTGGACAGCGCGGCTATGGCTACACCTTC	CSVGGQRGYGYTF
TRBV28	TRBD1	TRBJ1-1	many	TGTGCCAGCAGTTCGACCTCGGGACAGGGGTGGAGGGGAACTGAAGCTTTCTTT	CASSSTSGQGWRGTEAFF
TRBV18	.	TRBJ2-3	.	TGTGCCAGCTCACCACCGCTGGCAGGGGGCACAGATACGCAGTATTTT	CASSPPLAGGTDTQYF
TRBV6-1	.	TRBJ2-7	many	TGTGCCAGCAGGTCGACCACCGGCTACGAGCAGTACTTC	CASRSTTGYEQYF
TRBV29-1	.	TRBJ1-1	many	TGCAGCGTTGAAGGGGGGTACACTACTGAAGCTTTCTTT	CSVEGGYTTEAFF
TRBV7-3	TRBD1	TRBJ1-2	many	TGTGCCAGCAGCTTAACCGGGGACAGGGGCTATGGCTACACCTTC	CASSLTGDRGYGYTF
TRBV20-1	.	TRBJ2-7	.	TGCAGTGCTAAAACGGGGGCAGGCTACGAGCAGTACTTC	CSAKTGAGYEQYF
TRBV28	.	TRBJ2-2	few	TGTGCCAGCAATTCGTCGAACACCGGGGAGCTGTTTTTT	CASNSSNTGELFF
TRBV6-2/TRBV6-3	.	TRBJ1-5	.	TGTGCCAGCAAGCGGGGCCCCAGCAATCAGCCCCAGCATTTT	CASKRGPSNQPQHF
TRBV19	.	TRBJ1-1	many	TGTGCCAGTAGTATGAAACAGGCCGACGGGCGGGAGACTGAAGCTTTCTTT	CASSMKQADGRETEAFF
TRBV6-1	.	TRBJ1-6	many	TGTGCCAGCAGTCCCCGAGCGGATCGGGCACCCCTCCACTTT	CASSPRADRAPLHF
TRBV2	TRBD1	TRBJ2-7	many	TGTGCCAGCAGTGGAGTGGTTCGGGACAGAGGGCAGTACTTC	CASSGVVRDRGQYF
TRBV6-4	.	TRBJ1-2	.	TGTGCCAGCAGTTACGAGGCAGAATATGGCTACACCTTC	CASSYEAEYGYTF
TRBV10-2	TRBD1	TRBJ2-7	many	TGCGCCAGCAGTGGCGCGGGACAGGGTTACGAGCAGTACTTC	CASSGAGQGYEQYF
TRBV13	.	TRBJ2-7	many	TGTGCCAGCAGTCTCTACAGGGATTTGGACGAGCAGTACTTC	CASSLYRDLDEQYF
TRBV2	TRBD1	TRBJ1-2	.	TGTGCCAGCAGTGAAGGACAGGGGGTTGATGGCTACACCTTC	CASSEGQGVDGYTF
TRBV11-2	.	TRBJ2-7	few	TGTGCCAGCAGCTTAATGTCGGGGGATGAGCAGTACTTC	CASSLMSGDEQYF
TRBV3-1	.	TRBJ1-2	.	TGTGCCAGCAGCCAAGACGGGGGGCGGGTAGGCTACACCTTC	CASSQDGGRVGYTF
TRBV19	TRBD1	TRBJ1-2	.	TGTGCCAGTACCCGGGACAGGGGTTCCTATGGCTACACCTTC	CASTRDRGSYGYTF